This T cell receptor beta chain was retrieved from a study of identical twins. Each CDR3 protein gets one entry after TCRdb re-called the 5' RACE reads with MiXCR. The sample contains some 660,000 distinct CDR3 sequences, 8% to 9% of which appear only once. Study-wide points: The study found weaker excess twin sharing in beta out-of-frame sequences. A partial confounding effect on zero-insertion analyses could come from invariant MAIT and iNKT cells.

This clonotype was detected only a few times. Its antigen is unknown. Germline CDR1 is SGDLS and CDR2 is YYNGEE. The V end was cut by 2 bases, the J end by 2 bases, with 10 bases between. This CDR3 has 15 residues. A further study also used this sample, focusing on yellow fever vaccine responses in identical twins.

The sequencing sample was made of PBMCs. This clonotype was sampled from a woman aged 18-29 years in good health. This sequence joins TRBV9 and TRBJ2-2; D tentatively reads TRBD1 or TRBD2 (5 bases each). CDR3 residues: CASSVVGENTGELFF. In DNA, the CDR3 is TGTGCCAGCAGCGTGGTGGGGGAAAACACCGGGGAGCTGTTTTTT.